A selection of T cell receptor beta chains follows, all from one sample in a study of long-term antiretroviral therapy in people with HIV. Produced via immunoSEQ multiplex PCR; TCRdb's table is partial and in-frame only. Among about 23,000 clones listed, about 82% were seen once. Source: unsorted PBMCs, taken 1.6 years after starting antiretroviral therapy. The source of these receptors is a middle-aged man with HIV. The CDR3 runs from the conserved cysteine through the conserved F or W. Fields, in order: V gene, CDR3 length, clone size, J gene, D gene, CDR3 protein. A D gene is named only where the DNA matches it firmly. Part of the rows lack a size; the others show once, few, many or a class for expanded clones.

TRBV6-1	15	NA	TRBJ2-7	TRBD2	CASSDPGLAGSEQYF
TRBV9	12	NA	TRBJ2-1	NA	CASSVGYNEQFF
TRBV5-1	14	NA	TRBJ1-1	NA	CASSWGGVNTEAFF
TRBV29-1	14	NA	TRBJ1-2	TRBD1	CSAGGGQGVYGYTF
TRBV7-9	16	NA	TRBJ2-5	TRBD2	CASSFPSGRIQETQYF
TRBV5-8	15	NA	TRBJ1-6	NA	CASSFKGGSNSPLHF
TRBV5-1	15	NA	TRBJ2-1	NA	CASSLVQGSDNEQFF
TRBV19	13	NA	TRBJ1-2	TRBD1	CASRGVATYGYTF
TRBV13	14	once	TRBJ1-2	NA	CASSPPDSNYGYTF
TRBV11-2	13	NA	TRBJ1-1	NA	CASSPTGAGEAFF
TRBV2	12	NA	TRBJ2-5	NA	CASREPGETQYF
TRBV4-1	15	few	TRBJ2-4	NA	CASSQDRGAKNIQYF
TRBV7-2	18	NA	TRBJ2-7	NA	CASTPDLFVVPGGYEQYF
TRBV10-3	14	NA	TRBJ2-2	NA	CGTGGHANTGELFF
TRBV6-5	16	NA	TRBJ1-1	NA	CASSYSSGVLNAEAFF
TRBV30	14	NA	TRBJ2-2	NA	CASAWLPNTGELFF
TRBV7-2	16	NA	TRBJ2-7	NA	CASSLEVLSGPYEQYF
TRBV15	16	NA	TRBJ1-2	NA	CATSRDRDQLGVGYTF
TRBV10-3	15	NA	TRBJ2-5	TRBD2	CAISPAGDFQETQYF
TRBV7-9	13	NA	TRBJ2-3	NA	CASSFPGADTQYF
TRBV5-8	14	NA	TRBJ2-5	NA	CASSLGVQRKTQYF
TRBV29-1	12	NA	TRBJ1-3	NA	CSVRTVENTIYF
TRBV29-1	14	NA	TRBJ1-3	NA	CSVVGLQGGNTIYF
TRBV30	13	NA	TRBJ2-2	NA	CAWSRGDTGELFF
TRBV6-1	20	once	TRBJ2-6	TRBD2	CASSEILRRAGVSGANVLTF
TRBV5-8	17	NA	TRBJ2-7	TRBD2	CASSYRTPGLKSYEQYF